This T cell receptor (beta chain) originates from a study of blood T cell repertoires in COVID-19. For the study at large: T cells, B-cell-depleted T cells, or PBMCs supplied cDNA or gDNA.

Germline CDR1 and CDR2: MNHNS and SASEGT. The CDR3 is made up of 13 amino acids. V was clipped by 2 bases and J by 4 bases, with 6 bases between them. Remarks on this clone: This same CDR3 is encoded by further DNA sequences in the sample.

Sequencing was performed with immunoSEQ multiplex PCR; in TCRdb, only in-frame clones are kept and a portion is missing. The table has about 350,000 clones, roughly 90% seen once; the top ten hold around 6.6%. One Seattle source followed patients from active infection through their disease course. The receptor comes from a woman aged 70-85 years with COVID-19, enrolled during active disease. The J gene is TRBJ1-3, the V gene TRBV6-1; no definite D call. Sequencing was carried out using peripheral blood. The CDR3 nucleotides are TGTGCCAGCAGTGAACAGTCCGGAAACACCATATATTTT. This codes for CASSEQSGNTIYF.